The next 21 T cell receptor beta chains were all read from a single sample in a study of radiation and T cells in renal cell carcinoma. Time point noted: blood 2 weeks post-SBRT. Treatment reported: 15 Gy SBRT to primary tumor, nephrectomy 4 weeks later. Some clones are missing from TCRdb's copy, which holds only in-frame ones; the method was immunoSEQ multiplex PCR. The sample consists of 100,000 to 150,000 clones, 81% of them appearing once. The sequencing here drew on blood, taken from a patient whose treatment included radiotherapy and nephrectomy. The receptors shown here come from a man in his fifties with renal cell carcinoma.

The V gene is TRBV2, the J gene TRBJ1-4; unclear D gene. Trimming took off 9 bases at V and 8 bases at J, with 19 bases between the two ends. The length of the CDR3 is 14 residues. Germline V gene sequence: CDR1 SNHLY, CDR2 FYNNEI. The CDR3 sequence is CASGKATRREKLFF. Written as DNA, the CDR3 is TGTGCCAGTGGTAAGGCGACACGGCGGGAAAAACTGTTTTTT.

The chain links TRBV2 to TRBJ1-2, with D tentatively TRBD1 (5 bases). This CDR3 has 14 residues. Germline CDR1 is SNHLY and CDR2 is FYNNEI. V was trimmed by 7 bases and J by 3 bases, leaving 15 bases between them. The CDR3 bases are TGTGCCAGCACGGGGGGGAGAATGGACTATGGCTACACCTTC. It codes for CASTGGRMDYGYTF.

The V and J genes are TRBV18 and TRBJ1-1; 8 bases are a match to TRBD1. CDR1 and CDR2 (germline): KGHSH, LQKENI. V lost 6 bases to trimming and J lost 0 bases; unmatched junction nucleotides: 3. This CDR3 spans 14 amino acids. In DNA, the CDR3 is TGTGCCAGCTCGCGGACAGGGATGAACACTGAAGCTTTCTTT. Translating gives CASSRTGMNTEAFF.

This chain links TRBV7-9 with TRBJ1-2, with a tentative D call TRBD1 (6 bases). The germline gives CDR1 SEHNR, CDR2 FQNEAQ (reference sequence). V lost 5 bases to trimming and J lost 4 bases, with 17 bases between them. The CDR3 is made up of 15 amino acids. The CDR3 protein is CASSPSGGAGYGYTF. The CDR3, as DNA: TGTGCCAGCAGCCCATCTGGGGGGGCGGGCTATGGCTACACCTTC.

Written as DNA, the CDR3 is TGTGCCAGCAGCGAGGGACTAGCGGGATTCTACGAGCAGTACTTC. This translates into CASSEGLAGFYEQYF. This sequence joins TRBV2 and TRBJ2-7; 13 positions agree with TRBD2. Losses at the gene ends were 6 bases for V and 3 bases for J; bases not matched to a gene: 5. Germline loops: CDR1 SNHLY, CDR2 FYNNEI. This CDR3 contains 15 residues.

This clone was observed a single time. The chain combines TRBV6-5 with TRBJ2-1, with 7 bases matching TRBD1. With V trimmed by 0 bases and J by 6 bases, 8 bases remained unmatched. The germline gives CDR1 MNHEY, CDR2 SVGAGI. The length of the CDR3 is 16 residues. CDR3 residues: CASSYSATTGSNEQFF. CDR3 coding DNA: TGTGCCAGCAGTTACTCGGCAACGACAGGGTCCAATGAGCAGTTCTTC.

The chain links TRBV5-4 to TRBJ2-3; the D is unclear. Trimming stripped 3 bases from V and 4 bases from J, with 6 bases between. Germline CDR1 is SGHNT and CDR2 is YYREEE (reference sequence). The CDR3 is 12 residues long. CDR3 sequence: CASSWGSDTQYF. In DNA form, the CDR3 reads TGTGCCAGCAGCTGGGGTTCAGATACGCAGTATTTT. Using reference TRBV5-4 and TRBJ2-3 for the parts outside the CDR3, the full variable domain is ETGVTQSPTHLIKTRGQQVTLRCSSQSGHNTVSWYQQALGQGPQFIFQYYREEENGRGNFPPRFSGLQFPNYSSELNVNALELDDSALYLCASSWGSDTQYFGPGTRLTVL.

V and J are TRBV5-1 and TRBJ2-5, with D possibly TRBD2 on 5 matching bases. This CDR3 region has 18 residues. V was cut by 0 bases and J by 0 bases, with 18 bases left in between. Germline lookup yields CDR1 SGHRS and CDR2 YFSETQ. CDR3 sequence (DNA): TGCGCCAGCAGCTTGGCACTCCGGGGAAGAGGGAACCAAGAGACCCAGTACTTC. Translation: CASSLALRGRGNQETQYF.

The chain combines TRBV30 with TRBJ1-3; TRBD1 is a possible D gene (5 bases). Trimming left V 6 bases short and J 7 bases short, with 13 bases between. The germline gives CDR1 GTSNPN, CDR2 SVGIG (reference sequence). CDR3 length equals 12 residues. The CDR3 is CACQEGANTIYF. The CDR3 coding sequence is TGTGCCTGTCAAGAAGGGGCGAACACCATATATTTT. Full variable domain (missing parts from reference TRBV30 and TRBJ1-3): SQTIHQWPATLVQPVGSPLSLECTVEGTSNPNLYWYRQAAGRGLQLLFYSVGIGQISSEVPQNLSASRPQDRQFILSSKKLLLSDSGFYLCACQEGANTIYFGEGSWLTVV.

The chain recombines TRBV6-1 with TRBJ2-5, with D tentatively TRBD1 or TRBD2 (5 bases each). V dropped 7 bases and J dropped 4 bases, with 16 bases sitting between them. Germline V gene lookup returns CDR1 MNHNS and CDR2 SASEGT. The CDR3 length is 14 residues. CDR3: CASNGGKMRETQYF. Here the CDR3 DNA reads TGTGCCAGCAATGGGGGTAAGATGCGAGAGACCCAGTACTTC.

The genes are TRBV7-9 and TRBJ1-4, with TRBD1 as a possible D gene (6 bases). The V end was cut by 2 bases, the J end by 7 bases, with 11 bases between. The CDR3 loop spans 14 amino acids. Germline-derived CDR1 and CDR2 are SEHNR and FQNEAQ (reference sequence). The CDR3: CASSLRGSGEKLFF. Here the CDR3 DNA reads TGTGCCAGCAGCTTAAGGGGGTCTGGTGAAAAACTGTTTTTT.

The chain combines TRBV28 with TRBJ2-7, with D uncertain. Trimming took off 7 bases at V and 2 bases at J, with 12 bases between the two ends. This CDR3 has 13 residues. Germline V gene data show CDR1 as MDHEN and CDR2 as SYDVKM. The CDR3 is CASTTATPYEQYF. DNA for the CDR3: TGTGCCAGCACCACAGCCACCCCCTACGAGCAGTACTTC.

The rearrangement joins TRBV7-6 to TRBJ2-5; TRBD2 matches at 7 bases. Germline trimming cut 2 bases from V and 7 bases from J; bases unmatched to any gene: 4. Germline V gene lookup returns CDR1 SGHVS and CDR2 FNYEAQ. This CDR3 region has 13 residues. CDR3 amino acids: CASSLSGEGTQYF. For the CDR3, the DNA is TGTGCCAGCAGCTTATCTGGGGAGGGGACCCAGTACTTC.

The genes are TRBV11-2 and TRBJ2-2; tentative D call: TRBD1 (5 bases). V lost 1 base, J lost 1 base, and 7 bases lay in between. Germline V gene lookup returns CDR1 SGHAT and CDR2 FQNNGV. The CDR3 totals 15 residues. CDR3 in DNA: TGTGCCAGCAGCTTAGTTAGGGGGAACACCGGGGAGCTGTTTTTT. This encodes CASSLVRGNTGELFF.

The chain combines TRBV7-9 with TRBJ1-1; D remains ambiguous. Germline V gene data show CDR1 as SEHNR and CDR2 as FQNEAQ (reference sequence). Deletions cut 0 bases from V and 0 bases from J, with 8 bases between. This CDR3 is 15 amino acids long. The CDR3 is CASSLASVVNTEAFF. The CDR3 DNA sequence: TGTGCCAGCAGCTTAGCCTCAGTCGTGAACACTGAAGCTTTCTTT.

This chain links TRBV29-1 with TRBJ1-1, with a possible D match to TRBD1 (6 bases). CDR1 is SQVTM and CDR2 is ANQGSEA in the germline V gene. This CDR3 is built from 14 residues. Trimming took off 7 bases at V and 0 bases at J, with 15 bases between the two ends. Here the CDR3 reads CSAVRQDLNTEAFF. The DNA of the CDR3 is TGCAGCGCCGTTAGACAGGATCTGAACACTGAAGCTTTCTTT.

The chain employs TRBV27 and TRBJ2-7, with TRBD2 matching over 10 bases. With V trimmed by 8 bases and J by 2 bases, 3 bases remained unmatched. The CDR3 length is 13 residues. Germline CDR1 and CDR2: MNHEY and SMNVEV (reference sequence). CDR3 nucleotides: TGTGCCAGCTCTAGCGGGAGAACCTACGAGCAGTACTTC. Its translation: CASSSGRTYEQYF.

This clone was seen a handful of times. CDR3: CAWSGPNNEKLFF. CDR3 bases: TGTGCCTGGAGCGGCCCAAATAATGAAAAACTGTTTTTT. This chain links TRBV30 with TRBJ1-4; no clear D gene. This CDR3 contains 13 residues. Germline loops: CDR1 GTSNPN, CDR2 SVGIG (reference sequence). V lost 3 bases and J 4 bases, leaving 9 bases between the germline ends.

The rearrangement joins TRBV7-2 to TRBJ2-7; 12 bases match TRBD2. With V trimmed by 5 bases and J by 5 bases, 13 bases remained unmatched. CDR1 and CDR2 (germline): SGHTA, FQGNSA. The CDR3 runs to 17 residues. This CDR3 is CASSVEEGLAGRDEQYF. For the CDR3, the DNA is TGTGCCAGCAGCGTGGAGGAAGGACTAGCGGGAAGGGACGAGCAGTACTTC.

V and J are TRBV6-5 and TRBJ2-7; 9 bases line up with TRBD2. This CDR3 region has 16 residues. From germline, CDR1 is MNHEY and CDR2 SVGAGI. V dropped 0 bases and J dropped 2; count of bases not matched to a gene: 5. This chain's CDR3 is CASSYSSQRGAYEQYF. CDR3 bases: TGTGCCAGCAGTTACTCGTCCCAGCGGGGGGCCTACGAGCAGTACTTC.

The chain recombines TRBV18 with TRBJ2-3; D uncertain. The CDR3 spans 14 residues. Germline CDR1 is KGHSH and CDR2 is LQKENI. Trimming removed 3 bases from V and 0 bases from J, with 7 bases in between. The CDR3 loop is CASSPTSSTDTQYF. The CDR3 DNA is TGTGCCAGCTCACCTACCTCTAGCACAGATACGCAGTATTTT.